Listed below are T cell receptor beta chains from one sample, sequenced in a study of naive and memory T cell subsets. TCRdb ran MiXCR on the UMI-ligation and nested PCR reads and lists one entry per CDR3 protein. The sample comprises approximately 31,000 distinct CDR3 sequences, 15% to 20% of which are singletons, and around 3.3% rests with the top ten. Material: effector memory CD4+ T cells from blood. These receptors were obtained from a human donor in good health. Each CDR3 is given with its conserved first and last residue. Each record gives: V gene, J gene, CDR3 protein.

V gene: TRBV28; J gene: TRBJ2-7; CDR3 protein: CASSPRVGTGTYEQYF
V gene: TRBV3-1; J gene: TRBJ2-5; CDR3 protein: CASSSQASAPQETQYF
V gene: TRBV5-4; J gene: TRBJ1-1; CDR3 protein: CASSWEVNMNTEAFF
V gene: TRBV24-1; J gene: TRBJ2-2; CDR3 protein: CATRGAGSGGELFF
V gene: TRBV6-6; J gene: TRBJ2-3; CDR3 protein: CASIDYGQSGNTQYF
V gene: TRBV25-1; J gene: TRBJ2-2; CDR3 protein: CASSARTSGNGELFF
V gene: TRBV20-1; J gene: TRBJ2-7; CDR3 protein: CSARRTNYEQYF
V gene: TRBV5-6; J gene: TRBJ2-7; CDR3 protein: CASSPAGSRVTYEQYF
V gene: TRBV30; J gene: TRBJ1-3; CDR3 protein: CAWSGTAGNTIYF
V gene: TRBV7-6; J gene: TRBJ1-6; CDR3 protein: CASSPTVGAPLHF
V gene: TRBV15; J gene: TRBJ1-5; CDR3 protein: CATSSPGQGSRPQHF
V gene: TRBV11-2; J gene: TRBJ1-2; CDR3 protein: CASSLGTYGYTF
V gene: TRBV9; J gene: TRBJ2-1; CDR3 protein: CASSVSSSLDNEQFF
V gene: TRBV20-1; J gene: TRBJ2-3; CDR3 protein: CSAQSMTSGGSGYTQYF
V gene: TRBV7-9; J gene: TRBJ1-4; CDR3 protein: CASTLTGGKEKLFF
V gene: TRBV4-2; J gene: TRBJ2-5; CDR3 protein: CASSQDRHDQETQYF
V gene: TRBV2; J gene: TRBJ1-2; CDR3 protein: CASTSSRGYTF
V gene: TRBV20-1; J gene: TRBJ1-2; CDR3 protein: CSAQHFGGYTF
V gene: TRBV6-1; J gene: TRBJ2-2; CDR3 protein: CASSRDADVWTGELFF
V gene: TRBV6-1; J gene: TRBJ1-4; CDR3 protein: CASRAYRTTNEKLFF
V gene: TRBV10-3; J gene: TRBJ1-5; CDR3 protein: CAISAGSYSNQPQHF
V gene: TRBV29-1; J gene: TRBJ2-3; CDR3 protein: CSAAIRMGQGNTDTQYF
V gene: TRBV14; J gene: TRBJ2-1; CDR3 protein: CASSQDRLQFF
V gene: TRBV3-1; J gene: TRBJ1-1; CDR3 protein: CASSQDIPGRRTEAFF
V gene: TRBV20-1; J gene: TRBJ2-3; CDR3 protein: CSASGRATDTQYF
V gene: TRBV10-3; J gene: TRBJ2-7; CDR3 protein: CAISESASGTLLYEQYF
V gene: TRBV5-1; J gene: TRBJ1-5; CDR3 protein: CASSLDVNQPQHF
V gene: TRBV14; J gene: TRBJ2-3; CDR3 protein: CASSQEGQPTDTQYF
V gene: TRBV19; J gene: TRBJ1-2; CDR3 protein: CASKRGLNYGYTF